This T cell receptor (beta chain) was obtained from a study of blood T cells in healthy people across ages. Total RNA was extracted at no less than 6 micrograms per sample. CDR3 length: 14 amino acids. V was pared by 5 bases and J by 9 bases, with 17 bases between. From germline, CDR1 is SGHTA and CDR2 FQGNSA. This clonotype was counted between two and nine times. It was with a sample-barcoded 5' primer and a J-beta primer mix that a second PCR of about 7 to 12 cycles was run. TCRdb recomputed calls from the 5' RACE reads with MiXCR, one row per CDR3 protein. The table has 780,000 or so distinct CDR3 sequences, 56% seen once.

The sequence came from a man aged 35 to 55 in good health. This rearrangement joins TRBV7-2 to TRBJ2-1, with D maybe TRBD1 (6 bases). The source material was blood. The CDR3 reads CASSPHPTGFEQFF. In DNA form, the CDR3 reads TGTGCCAGCAGCCCCCACCCGACAGGTTTTGAGCAGTTCTTC.